This T cell receptor (beta chain) was retrieved from a study of T cell changes during pregnancy in multiple sclerosis. The repertoire was sequenced with immunoSEQ multiplex PCR; TCRdb's copy has only in-frame clones and lacks some. The sample yields just over 80,000 clones, roughly 96% seen once. V shed 4 bases and J 8 bases; nucleotides not matched to a gene: 7. This CDR3 contains 14 residues. The germline V gene has CDR1 SEHNR and CDR2 FQNEAQ (reference sequence). This receptor was obtained from a female donor with multiple sclerosis, enrolled in a pregnancy study. Specimen: peripheral blood, collected in the second trimester of pregnancy. The chain employs TRBV7-9 and TRBJ1-4; TRBD1 agrees at 7 bases. The DNA of the CDR3 is TGTGCCAGCAGCTCTTTAGGGGGCGAGGAAAAACTGTTTTTT. This gives the protein CASSSLGGEEKLFF.